Listed here is a single TCR beta chain. Germline CDR1 and CDR2: LGHDT and YNNKEL (reference sequence). The CDR3 runs to 15 residues. The ends were cut back, 0 bases at V and 6 bases at J, with 11 bases in the middle. The sample comes from a study of blood T cell repertoires in COVID-19. In the study overall: The analysed material was cDNA or gDNA that came from T cells, B-cell-depleted T cells, or PBMCs.

In Seattle, patients joined the study during active infection and were tracked longitudinally. Only in-frame clones appear in the TCRdb table, and some are missing; sequencing was by immunoSEQ multiplex PCR. This table holds hundreds of thousands of clones, about 88% found once. Sequencing was carried out using peripheral blood. The sequence derives from a young man with COVID-19, enrolled during active disease. The V gene is TRBV3-1 (or the pseudogene TRBV3-2), the J gene TRBJ2-2, with D uncertain. In nucleotides, the CDR3 is TGTGCCAGCAGCCAAGATTCCGGGTATCCCGGGGAGCTGTTTTTT. This translates into CASSQDSGYPGELFF.